A single sample is the source of the 23 T cell receptor beta chains below, sequenced in a study of T cell repertoires in cytomegalovirus infection. TCRdb passed the reads through MiXCR, listing each CDR3 protein once. The table lists approximately 500,000 distinct CDR3 sequences, roughly 34% of them singletons. No antigen has been assigned to these receptors. The sample in question was cultured PBMCs, obtained from culture after CMV antigen stimulation. These receptors all come from a human donor in good health (CMV status not recorded). Some clones in this sample may be carry-over from other donors' samples.

The table lists this clonotype with a few counts. This chain joins TRBV6-1 and TRBJ1-3; D not resolved. Germline assignment: CDR1 MNHNS and CDR2 SASEGT. Deletions cut 2 bases from V and 9 bases from J, with 8 bases between. The CDR3 consists of 12 residues. Here the CDR3 reads CASSEWRGTIYF. The CDR3 region has the DNA TGTGCCAGCAGTGAATGGAGAGGCACCATATATTTT.

V usage is TRBV12-3 or TRBV12-4 and J usage is TRBJ2-3; 12 positions agree with TRBD2. Trimming cost V 3 bases and J 1 base; bases outside gene matches: 11. CDR3 length: 19 residues. The CDR3 here is CASSFLAGGPYGGTDTQYF. The CDR3 region has the DNA TGTGCCAGCAGTTTCCTAGCGGGAGGGCCATACGGTGGCACAGATACGCAGTATTTT.

The V gene is TRBV4-3, the J gene TRBJ2-5; 9 bases agree with TRBD1. This CDR3 has 16 amino acids. The germline gives CDR1 LGHNA, CDR2 YSLEER. V lost 0 bases and J lost 5; bases outside the gene matches: 7. CDR3 amino acids: CASSQDSTGGAETQYF. The DNA of the CDR3 is TGCGCCAGCAGCCAAGATTCTACAGGGGGCGCGGAGACCCAGTACTTC.

A few counts support this clonotype. This chain joins TRBV7-2 and TRBJ1-2; D remains ambiguous. Germline V gene lookup returns CDR1 SGHTA and CDR2 FQGNSA. The CDR3 covers 15 residues. Trimming left V 4 bases short and J 4 bases short, with 16 bases between. The CDR3 DNA reads TGTGCCAGCAGCTCTGGACCCTCCCCGGGCTATGGCTACACCTTC. It is translated as CASSSGPSPGYGYTF.

The chain combines TRBV20-1 with TRBJ2-1; D not resolved. V dropped 4 bases and J dropped 8 bases, with 15 bases sitting between them. In germline, CDR1 is DFQATT, CDR2 SNEGSKA (reference sequence). CDR3 size: 13 residues. CDR3 bases: TGCAGTGCTAATCCTCACATGAGTTATGAGCAGTTCTTC. Translating it yields CSANPHMSYEQFF.

This clonotype was seen more than once but under ten times. The gene calls are TRBV28 and TRBJ2-1, with TRBD1 matching over 9 bases. CDR1 is MDHEN, CDR2 SYDVKM, per germline. J lost 9 bases, V lost 6 bases, and 15 bases had no gene match. CDR3 length: 16 amino acids. CDR3 nucleotide sequence: TGTGCCAGCAGCACCCCACCGGGACAGGGAGGGGTTGAGCAGTTCTTC. Its translation: CASSTPPGQGGVEQFF.

This clonotype appeared once. The chain carries TRBV7-2 and TRBJ2-2; D possibly matches TRBD1 or TRBD2 (6 bases each). CDR3 length: 15 amino acids. Trimming took off 3 bases at V and 5 bases at J, with 13 bases between the two ends. Germline assignment: CDR1 SGHTA and CDR2 FQGNSA. CDR3 residues: CASSFVGGSTGELFF. DNA of the CDR3: TGTGCCAGCAGCTTCGTCGGGGGCAGTACCGGGGAGCTGTTTTTT.

This clonotype has more than one count but fewer than ten. The chain joins TRBV7-2 to TRBJ2-5, with D possibly TRBD2 on 6 matching bases. V dropped 5 bases and J dropped 7 bases, with 14 bases sitting between them. The CDR3 contains 13 residues. Germline lookup yields CDR1 SGHTA and CDR2 FQGNSA. In DNA, the CDR3 is TGTGCCAGCAGCCAGGGACTTGGGGGGACCCAGTACTTC. Translating gives CASSQGLGGTQYF.

This clonotype showed up just a few times. V gene TRBV19 combines with J gene TRBJ2-1; D may be TRBD2 (5 bases). Germline CDR1 LNHDA, CDR2 SQIVND (reference sequence). The CDR3 extends over 13 amino acids. The V gene lost 3 bases and the J gene lost 10 bases, with 13 bases spanning the gap. The chain's CDR3 is CASSMTHGIEQFF. CDR3 DNA: TGTGCCAGTAGTATGACGCACGGGATCGAGCAGTTCTTC.

In this sample, this clonotype turned up many times. The chain is built from TRBV7-2 and TRBJ2-4, with TRBD2 as a possible D gene (5 bases). Trimming took off 5 bases at V and 6 bases at J, with 11 bases between the two ends. Germline CDR1 reads SGHTA; CDR2 reads FQGNSA. The CDR3 totals 13 residues. The CDR3 DNA is TGTGCCAGCAGCCAGGACTCCTCAAACATTCAGTACTTC. Amino acids: CASSQDSSNIQYF.

This clonotype was seen once. V and J are TRBV28 and TRBJ2-2; the match to TRBD2 covers 9 bases. The ends lost 3 bases at V and 7 bases at J; junction bases unmatched: 6. CDR3 size: 15 residues. In germline, CDR1 is MDHEN, CDR2 SYDVKM. CDR3 sequence (DNA): TGTGCCAGCAGTTTCTCCCAAGCGGGAGGCGGGGAGCTGTTTTTT. It yields the protein CASSFSQAGGGELFF.

This clonotype has more than one count but fewer than ten. V usage is TRBV6-2 or TRBV6-3 and J usage is TRBJ2-7, with 8 positions matching TRBD2. The CDR3 consists of 17 residues. With 0 bases clipped from V and 2 bases from J, the junction kept 9 bases outside the gene matches. In germline, CDR1 is MNHEY, CDR2 SVGEGT. The CDR3 spells CASSYSSRPAGAYEQYF. The CDR3 DNA sequence: TGTGCCAGCAGTTACTCGAGTCGCCCAGCGGGAGCCTACGAGCAGTACTTC.

The chain has TRBV4-1 and TRBJ1-1, with 7 bases fitting TRBD1. Germline CDR1 is MGHRA and CDR2 is YSYEKL. The ends lost 2 bases at V and 6 bases at J; junction bases unmatched: 12. There are 16 residues in the CDR3. CDR3 nucleotides: TGCGCCAGCAGCCAAATGACAGGGTTTGCCCCACCTGAAGCTTTCTTT. Translating gives CASSQMTGFAPPEAFF.

The chain uses TRBV4-2 and TRBJ2-7; 14 nucleotides agree with TRBD2. V lost 2 bases to trimming and J lost 6 bases; unmatched junction nucleotides: 3. Germline CDR1 LGHNA, CDR2 YNFKEQ. The CDR3 runs 15 residues. CDR3 nucleotides: TGTGCCAGCAGCCAACCGGGACTAGCGGGAGTCGAGCAGTACTTC. Translated, it gives CASSQPGLAGVEQYF.

The chain recombines TRBV11-3 with TRBJ2-1, with D hard to call. The CDR3 has 13 amino acids. Trimming took off 2 bases at V and 6 bases at J, with 8 bases between the two ends. Germline CDR1 SGHNT, CDR2 YENEEA. CDR3 residues: CASSLTESNEQFF. CDR3 DNA: TGTGCCAGCAGCTTAACCGAGTCCAATGAGCAGTTCTTC.

The chain joins TRBV28 to TRBJ2-1, with D unclear. The CDR3 has 15 amino acids. CDR1 is MDHEN, CDR2 SYDVKM, per germline. The V gene lost 2 bases and the J gene lost 5 bases, with 13 bases spanning the gap. CDR3 amino acids: CASSLTYAQDNEQFF. DNA for the CDR3: TGTGCCAGCAGTTTAACCTACGCCCAGGACAATGAGCAGTTCTTC.

The V call is TRBV7-3, the J call TRBJ2-1; D is uncertain. Germline lookup yields CDR1 SGHTA and CDR2 FQGTGA. The CDR3 loop spans 12 amino acids. V lost 5 bases and J 9 bases, leaving 11 bases between the germline ends. The DNA of the CDR3 is TGTGCCAGCAGCCCTCAGGATGGTGAGCAGTTCTTC. As protein: CASSPQDGEQFF. The full variable domain, rest sourced from reference TRBV7-3 and TRBJ2-1, is GAGVSQTPSNKVTEKGKYVELRCDPISGHTALYWYRQSLGQGPEFLIYFQGTGAADDSGLPNDRFFAVRPEGSVSTLKIQRTERGDSAVYLCASSPQDGEQFFGPGTRLTVL.

The chain uses TRBV4-3 and TRBJ2-2, with 11 bases aligning to TRBD1. Germline V gene data show CDR1 as LGHNA and CDR2 as YSLEER. The V segment lost 5 bases and the J segment 7 bases; nucleotides outside the gene matches: 6. The CDR3 is 15 amino acids. CDR3 DNA sequence: TGCGCCAGCAGCTCCGGACAGGGGGCGGTCGGGGAGCTGTTTTTT. Encoded protein: CASSSGQGAVGELFF.

The chain recombines TRBV5-8 with TRBJ2-3, with 11 positions matching TRBD1. The CDR3 spans 16 residues. Unmatched junction bases numbered 8, after V lost 4 bases and J lost 4 bases. CDR1 is SGHTS and CDR2 is YDEGEE in the germline V gene. CDR3 region: CASSAVPGQGADTQYF. The CDR3 DNA sequence: TGTGCCAGCAGCGCTGTCCCGGGACAGGGGGCAGATACGCAGTATTTT.

The genes are TRBV15 and TRBJ1-1, with 7 bases matching TRBD1. J lost 8 bases, V lost 1 base, and 10 bases had no gene match. CDR3 length: 15 amino acids. Per germline, CDR1 LNHNV and CDR2 YYDKDF (reference sequence). CDR3 in amino acids: CATSRADMPGQEAFF. The CDR3, as DNA: TGTGCCACCAGCAGAGCAGATATGCCGGGACAGGAAGCTTTCTTT.

The chain has TRBV20-1 and TRBJ1-1; no definite D call. V was clipped by 0 bases and J by 5 bases, with 13 bases between them. The CDR3 is 14 residues long. Germline CDR1 reads DFQATT; CDR2 reads SNEGSKA (reference sequence). In DNA, the CDR3 is TGCAGTGCTAGAGATCTCCGCCGCGGGACTGAAGCTTTCTTT. Protein product: CSARDLRRGTEAFF.

This chain uses TRBV29-1 with TRBJ1-1; D not resolved. The CDR3 is 12 residues long. V lost 7 bases to trimming and J lost 7 bases, with 16 bases between them. CDR1 is SQVTM, CDR2 ANQGSEA, per germline. The CDR3 spells CSAQGSRLEAFF. DNA for the CDR3: TGCAGCGCCCAAGGGAGTAGGCTTGAAGCTTTCTTT.

This clonotype was detected only a few times. The chain combines TRBV7-2 with TRBJ2-7; 7 bases line up with TRBD2. Germline CDR1 is SGHTA and CDR2 is FQGNSA. This CDR3 spans 14 amino acids. Losses at the gene ends were 5 bases for V and 5 bases for J; bases not matched to a gene: 9. The CDR3 region is CASSGRGGSDEQYF. The CDR3 nucleotides read TGTGCCAGCAGCGGCCGGGGCGGGAGCGACGAGCAGTACTTC.